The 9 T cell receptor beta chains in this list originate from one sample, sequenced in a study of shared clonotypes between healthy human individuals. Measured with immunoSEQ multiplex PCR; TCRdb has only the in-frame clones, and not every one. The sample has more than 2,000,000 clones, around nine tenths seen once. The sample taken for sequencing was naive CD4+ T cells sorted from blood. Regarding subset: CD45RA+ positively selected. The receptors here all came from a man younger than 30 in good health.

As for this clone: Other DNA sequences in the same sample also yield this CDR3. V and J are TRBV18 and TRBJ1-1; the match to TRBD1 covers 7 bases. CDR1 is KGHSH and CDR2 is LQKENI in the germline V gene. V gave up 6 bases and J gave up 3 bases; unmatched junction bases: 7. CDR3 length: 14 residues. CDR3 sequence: CASSPRQGDTEAFF. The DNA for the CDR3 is TGTGCCAGCTCGCCTCGACAGGGCGACACTGAAGCTTTCTTT.

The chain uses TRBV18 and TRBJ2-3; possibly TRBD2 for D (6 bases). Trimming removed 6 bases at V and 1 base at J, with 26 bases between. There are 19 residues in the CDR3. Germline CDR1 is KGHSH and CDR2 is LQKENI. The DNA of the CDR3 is TGTGCCAGCTCCCCGGGCGGAGGGGAGGCCGCGGGCCGCACAGATACGCAGTATTTT. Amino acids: CASSPGGGEAAGRTDTQYF.

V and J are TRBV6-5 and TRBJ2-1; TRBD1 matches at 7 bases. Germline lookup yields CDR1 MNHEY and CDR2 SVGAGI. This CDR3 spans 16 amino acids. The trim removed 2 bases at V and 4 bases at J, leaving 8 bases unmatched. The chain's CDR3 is CASSYATYRGYNEQFF. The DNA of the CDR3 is TGTGCCAGCAGTTACGCCACCTACAGGGGATACAATGAGCAGTTCTTC.

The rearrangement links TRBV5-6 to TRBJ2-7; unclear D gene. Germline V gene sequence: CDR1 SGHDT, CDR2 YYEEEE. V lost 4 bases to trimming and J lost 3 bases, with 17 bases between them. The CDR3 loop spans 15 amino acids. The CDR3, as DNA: TGTGCCAGCAGCCAGAGAGGTGGGCGGAACTACGAGCAGTACTTC. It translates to CASSQRGGRNYEQYF. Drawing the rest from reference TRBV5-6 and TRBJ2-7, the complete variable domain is DAGVTQSPTHLIKTRGQQVTLRCSPKSGHDTVSWYQQALGQGPQFIFQYYEEEERQRGNFPDRFSGHQFPNYSSELNVNALLLGDSALYLCASSQRGGRNYEQYFGPGTRLTVT.

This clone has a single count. DNA of the CDR3: TGCGCCAGCAGCTTGGGACAACTCTCCTACGAGCAGTACTTC. This codes for CASSLGQLSYEQYF. The chain uses TRBV5-1 and TRBJ2-5; D is ambiguous. The J call may be mistaken, given a closer DNA end match to TRBJ2-7. The CDR3 is 14 amino acids. Germline CDR1 SGHRS, CDR2 YFSETQ.

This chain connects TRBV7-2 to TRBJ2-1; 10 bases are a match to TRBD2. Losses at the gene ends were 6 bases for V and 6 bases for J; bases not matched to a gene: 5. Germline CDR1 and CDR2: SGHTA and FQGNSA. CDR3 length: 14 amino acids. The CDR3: CASRRTSGPNEQFF. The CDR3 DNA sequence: TGTGCCAGCAGGAGGACTAGCGGTCCCAATGAGCAGTTCTTC.

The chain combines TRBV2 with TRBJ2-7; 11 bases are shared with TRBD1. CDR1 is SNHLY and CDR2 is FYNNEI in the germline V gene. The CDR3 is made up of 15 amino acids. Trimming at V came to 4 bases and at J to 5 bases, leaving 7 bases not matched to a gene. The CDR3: CASSGRDRGLHEQYF. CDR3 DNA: TGTGCCAGCAGTGGCCGGGACAGGGGGTTGCACGAGCAGTACTTC.

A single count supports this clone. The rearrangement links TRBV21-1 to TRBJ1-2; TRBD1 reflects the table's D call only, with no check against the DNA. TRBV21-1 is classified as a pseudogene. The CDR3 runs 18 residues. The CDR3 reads CASSNLLDSESTNYGYTF. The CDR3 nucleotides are TGTGCCAGCAGCAACTTGTTGGACAGCGAATCTACTAACTATGGCTACACCTTC.

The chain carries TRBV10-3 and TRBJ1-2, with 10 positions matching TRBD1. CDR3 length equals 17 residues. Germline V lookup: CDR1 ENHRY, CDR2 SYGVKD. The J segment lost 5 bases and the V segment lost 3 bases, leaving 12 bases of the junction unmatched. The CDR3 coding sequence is TGTGCCATCAGTGACAGGATAAACCGGGACAGGGGTTATGGCTACACCTTC. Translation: CAISDRINRDRGYGYTF.